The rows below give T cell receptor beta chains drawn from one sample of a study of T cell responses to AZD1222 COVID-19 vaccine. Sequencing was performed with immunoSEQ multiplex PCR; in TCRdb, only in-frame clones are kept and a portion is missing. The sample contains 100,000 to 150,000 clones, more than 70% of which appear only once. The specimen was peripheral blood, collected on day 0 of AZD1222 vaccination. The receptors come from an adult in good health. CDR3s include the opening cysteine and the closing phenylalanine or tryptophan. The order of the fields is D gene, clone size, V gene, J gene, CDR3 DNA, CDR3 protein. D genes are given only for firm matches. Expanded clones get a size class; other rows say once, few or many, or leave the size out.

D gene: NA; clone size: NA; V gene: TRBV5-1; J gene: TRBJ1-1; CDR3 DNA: TGCGCCAGCAGCTTGGCGGGGGCGCTTAACACTGAAGCTTTCTTT; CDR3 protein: CASSLAGALNTEAFF
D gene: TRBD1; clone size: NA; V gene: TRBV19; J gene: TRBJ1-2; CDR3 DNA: TGTGCCAGTAGTAAGGGCCCGGACAGGGTGGATGGCTACACCTTC; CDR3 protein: CASSKGPDRVDGYTF
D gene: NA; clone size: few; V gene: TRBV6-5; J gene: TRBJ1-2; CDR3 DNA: TGTGCCAGCAGTCGCAGGGGTAACTATGGCTACACCTTC; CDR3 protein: CASSRRGNYGYTF
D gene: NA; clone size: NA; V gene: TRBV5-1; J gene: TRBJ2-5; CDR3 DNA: TGCGCCAGCAGCTTGGCCGGGACGCAAGAGACCCAGTACTTC; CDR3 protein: CASSLAGTQETQYF
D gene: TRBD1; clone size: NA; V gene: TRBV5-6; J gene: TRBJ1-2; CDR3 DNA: TGTGCCAGCAGCTTCTTTACCAGAGGCGACAGGGGGCATGGCTACACCTTC; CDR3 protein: CASSFFTRGDRGHGYTF
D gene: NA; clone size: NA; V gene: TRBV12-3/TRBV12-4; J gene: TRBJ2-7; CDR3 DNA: TGTGCCAGCAGTTTAGTTGCCCCCAACGAGCAGTACTTC; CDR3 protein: CASSLVAPNEQYF
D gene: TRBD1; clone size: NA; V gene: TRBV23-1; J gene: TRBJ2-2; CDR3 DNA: TGCGCCAGCAGTCCAAGGGACAGGAACACCGGGGAGCTGTTTTTT; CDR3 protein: CASSPRDRNTGELFF
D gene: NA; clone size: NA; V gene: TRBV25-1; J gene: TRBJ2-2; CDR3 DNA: TGTGCCAGCATCCACACCGGGGAGCTGTTTTTT; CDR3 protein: CASIHTGELFF
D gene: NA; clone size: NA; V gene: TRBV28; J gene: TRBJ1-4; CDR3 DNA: TGTGCCAGCCGGACGAGGGCTAATGAAAAACTGTTTTTT; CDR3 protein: CASRTRANEKLFF
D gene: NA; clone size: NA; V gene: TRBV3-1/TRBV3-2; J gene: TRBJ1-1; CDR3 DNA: TGTGCCAGCAGCCAAGTTCAGAGCCGAGGGGGCACTGAAGCTTTCTTT; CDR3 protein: CASSQVQSRGGTEAFF
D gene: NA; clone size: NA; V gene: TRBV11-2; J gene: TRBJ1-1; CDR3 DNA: TGTGCCAGCAGCTTGGCAGCGACTAACACTGAAGCTTTCTTT; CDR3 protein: CASSLAATNTEAFF
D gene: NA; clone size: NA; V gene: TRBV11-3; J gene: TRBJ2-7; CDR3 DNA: TGTGCCAGCAGCTTAAAACCGACCCACTACGAGCAGTACTTC; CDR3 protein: CASSLKPTHYEQYF
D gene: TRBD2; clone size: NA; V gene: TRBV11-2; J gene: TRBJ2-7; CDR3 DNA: TGTGCCAGCAGTCAAAGCGGGAGGATCGGGTACGAGCAGTACTTC; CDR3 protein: CASSQSGRIGYEQYF
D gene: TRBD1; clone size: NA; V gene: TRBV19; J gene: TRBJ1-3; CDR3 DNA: TGTGCCAGTAGTCAACGGGACAGGGATTTTTCTGGAAACACCATATATTTT; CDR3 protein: CASSQRDRDFSGNTIYF
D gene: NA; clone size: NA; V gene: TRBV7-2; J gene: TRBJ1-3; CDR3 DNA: TGTGCCAGCAGCTTATTGCCAGTAGGCTCTGGAAACACCATATATTTT; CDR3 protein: CASSLLPVGSGNTIYF
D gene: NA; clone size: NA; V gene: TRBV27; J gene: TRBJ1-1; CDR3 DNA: TGTGCCAGCAGGTACAAGGCTTACACTGAAGCTTTCTTT; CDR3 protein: CASRYKAYTEAFF
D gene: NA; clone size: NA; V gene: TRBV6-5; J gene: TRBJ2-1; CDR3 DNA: TGTGCCAGCACCACTCTGGGTCAACTGGTCTTC; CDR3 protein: CASTTLGQLVF
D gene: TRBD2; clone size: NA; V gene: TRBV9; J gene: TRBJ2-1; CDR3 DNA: TGTGCCAGCAGCGTAGGTCCTAGCGGGAGGAGGGTTGAGCAGTTCTTC; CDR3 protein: CASSVGPSGRRVEQFF
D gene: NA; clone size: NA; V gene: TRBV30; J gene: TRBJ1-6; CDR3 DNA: TGTGCCTGGAAAGGGAGCTCCTATAATTCACCCCTCCACTTT; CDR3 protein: CAWKGSSYNSPLHF
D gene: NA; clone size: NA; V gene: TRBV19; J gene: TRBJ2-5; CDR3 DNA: TGTGCCAGTAGTATAGCCCGGGGCGAGACCCAGTACTTC; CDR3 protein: CASSIARGETQYF
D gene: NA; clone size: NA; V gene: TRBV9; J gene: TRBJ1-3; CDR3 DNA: TGTGCCAGCAGCGTAGGAGGGATCTCTGGAAACACCATATATTTT; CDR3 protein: CASSVGGISGNTIYF
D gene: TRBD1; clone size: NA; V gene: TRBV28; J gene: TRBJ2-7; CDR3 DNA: TGTGCCAGCAGTCCATTGGGACAGGGGGACGAGCAGTACTTC; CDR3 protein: CASSPLGQGDEQYF
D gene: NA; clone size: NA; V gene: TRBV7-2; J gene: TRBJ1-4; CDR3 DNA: TGTGCCAGCAGCCTCCGACACGCAACTAATGAAAAACTGTTTTTT; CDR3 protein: CASSLRHATNEKLFF
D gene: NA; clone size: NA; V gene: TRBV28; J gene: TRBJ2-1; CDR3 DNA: TGTGCCAGCAGGTCAGGGTACTCCTCTCACAATGAGCAGTTCTTC; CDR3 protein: CASRSGYSSHNEQFF
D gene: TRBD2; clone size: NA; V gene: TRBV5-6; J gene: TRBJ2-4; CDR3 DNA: TGTGCCAGCAGCCCCCTGAGCGGGAGGGCCTCCAAAAACATTCAGTACTTC; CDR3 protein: CASSPLSGRASKNIQYF
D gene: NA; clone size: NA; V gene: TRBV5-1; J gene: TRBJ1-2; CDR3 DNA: TGCGCCAGCACCCCCTCAGTAGGAGGGGATGGCTACACCTTC; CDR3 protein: CASTPSVGGDGYTF
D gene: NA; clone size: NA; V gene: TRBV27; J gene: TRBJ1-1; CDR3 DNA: TGTGCCAGCAGCAATAGATTCAGAAATGACTGGATGAACACTGAAGCTTTCTTT; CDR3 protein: CASSNRFRNDWMNTEAFF
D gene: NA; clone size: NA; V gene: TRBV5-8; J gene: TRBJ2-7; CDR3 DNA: TGTGCCAGCAGCTTGTGGTCCGGAAAATACGAGCAGTACTTC; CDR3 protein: CASSLWSGKYEQYF
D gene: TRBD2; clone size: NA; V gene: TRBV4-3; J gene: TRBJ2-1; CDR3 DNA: TGCGCCAGCAGCCAAGATACTACGGCGGGAGGGCACAATGAGCAGTTCTTC; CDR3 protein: CASSQDTTAGGHNEQFF
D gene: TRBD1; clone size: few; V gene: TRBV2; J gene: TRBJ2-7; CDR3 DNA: TGTGCCAGGCGACAGACAGGGATTTCCTACGAGCAGTACTTC; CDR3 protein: CARRQTGISYEQYF
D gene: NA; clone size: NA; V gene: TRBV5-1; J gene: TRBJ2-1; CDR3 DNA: TGCGCCAGCAGCCCGACCTCGGGAGTCTACAATGAGCAGTTCTTC; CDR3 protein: CASSPTSGVYNEQFF
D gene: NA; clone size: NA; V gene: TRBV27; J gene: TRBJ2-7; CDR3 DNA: TGTGCCAGCAGTATCTCGGGTCCCCAGGCCGAGCAGTACTTC; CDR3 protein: CASSISGPQAEQYF
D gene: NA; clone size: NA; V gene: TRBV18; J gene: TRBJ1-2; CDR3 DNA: TGTGCCAGCTCACCGGGAGGGCAGATCTATGGCTACACCTTC; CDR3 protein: CASSPGGQIYGYTF
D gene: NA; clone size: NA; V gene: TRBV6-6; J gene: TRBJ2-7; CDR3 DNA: TGTGCCAGCAGTCTCGGGACCCGAGACAGAAACCTTTACGAGCAGTACTTC; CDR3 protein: CASSLGTRDRNLYEQYF
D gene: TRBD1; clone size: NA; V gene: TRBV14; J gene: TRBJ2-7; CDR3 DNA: TGTGCCAGCAGCCAAGTAAGGACAGGGGGCAAGCAGTACTTC; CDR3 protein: CASSQVRTGGKQYF
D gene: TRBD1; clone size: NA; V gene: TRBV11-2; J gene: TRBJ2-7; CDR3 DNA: TGTGCCAGCCTGCGGACAGGCTACGAGCAGTACTTC; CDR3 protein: CASLRTGYEQYF
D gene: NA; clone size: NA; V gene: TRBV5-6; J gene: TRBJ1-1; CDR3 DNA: TGTGCCTCCAGCTTGTATGGATCCATGAACACTGAAGCTTTCTTT; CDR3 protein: CASSLYGSMNTEAFF
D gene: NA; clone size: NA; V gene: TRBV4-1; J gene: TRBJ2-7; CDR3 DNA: TGCGCCAGCAGCCAAGACCGTAGACGCTTCGAGCAGTACTTC; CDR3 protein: CASSQDRRRFEQYF
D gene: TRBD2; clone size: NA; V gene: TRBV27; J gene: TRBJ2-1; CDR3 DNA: TGTGCCAGCACCTTAGCTAGCGGGAGGGCCGATGAGCAGTTCTTC; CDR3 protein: CASTLASGRADEQFF
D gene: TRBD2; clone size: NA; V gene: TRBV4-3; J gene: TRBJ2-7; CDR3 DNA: TGCGCCAGCAGCCAAGAGGAAGTGGCGGGAGGGCTCTACGAGCAGTACTTC; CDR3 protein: CASSQEEVAGGLYEQYF